This T cell receptor beta chain comes out of a study of blood T cell repertoires in COVID-19. At the level of the study: The United States, Italy and Spain were the sources of the acute and convalescent COVID-19 samples. T cells, B-cell-depleted T cells, or PBMCs supplied cDNA or gDNA.

Germline values: CDR1 MGHRA, CDR2 YSYEKL. The CDR3 spans 13 residues. Deletions cut 4 bases from V and 5 bases from J, with 9 bases between. Method: immunoSEQ multiplex PCR; TCRdb's copy keeps in-frame clones and lacks some. Found here are about 190,000 clones, more than 85% of them singletons; the top ten hold around 1.9%. This sequence joins TRBV4-1 and TRBJ2-1; D gene uncertain. The sequence was collected from an older man with active or convalescent COVID-19. Material for sequencing was peripheral blood. The CDR3 DNA is TGCGCCAGCAGCCCGAACAGCAACAATGAGCAGTTCTTC. Its protein is CASSPNSNNEQFF.